A few counts support the clone carrying this TCR beta chain. What it binds is unknown. This entry is derived from a study of T-cell reconstitution after alpha-beta-depleted transplantation in children. Researchers prepared the TCRbeta library using unique molecular identifiers, the study reports. TCRdb used MiXCR to reprocess the PCR reads, holding one entry per CDR3 protein. The sample includes a few hundred thousand distinct CDR3 sequences, 27% of them seen just once. V was cut by 7 bases and J by 7 bases, with 21 bases left in between. This CDR3 is built from 15 residues. CDR1 SGDLS and CDR2 YYNGEE come from the germline V gene. Study findings and constraints: From newly produced T cells came most of the T-cell counts and diversity one year after transplant. Several hundred expanded graft clones reportedly gave rise to the alpha-beta T cells present about two months after transplant. After transplant, high TCRbeta diversity at day 60 in some patients arose from surviving recipient T cells and thymic progenitors.

This chain links TRBV9 with TRBJ2-1; D might be TRBD1 or TRBD2, each matching 6 bases. The receptor was derived from a boy under three years old with Wiskott-Aldrich syndrome, due to receive a stem cell transplant. The specimen was PBMCs, collected before TCRalphabeta/CD19-depleted stem cell transplant. CDR3 amino acids: CASHGGHGPQNEQFF. The CDR3 DNA reads as TGTGCCAGCCACGGGGGCCATGGGCCTCAAAATGAGCAGTTCTTC.